This T cell receptor beta chain was identified in a study of beta chain features in type 1 diabetes. Broader study findings: Among all four CD4+ subsets, Type 1 diabetes patients had TCRB CDR3s that were moderately but significantly shorter.

Averaging around 110 mL, one heparinised blood draw was given by each donor. Cells sorted by CD45RO/CCR7/CD25/CD127/CD95/CD27 comprised CD4+ naive, central memory, regulatory and stem cell-like memory cells. All sorted populations exceeded 98% purity. As to this clone: Antigen: not known.

The whole isolated RNA underwent reverse transcription, so sequencing captured expressed TCRB transcripts. The data were produced by immunoSEQ multiplex PCR, yet TCRdb's version contains in-frame clones alone and is incomplete. The sample includes about 240,000 clones, over 11% of them seen just once. CDR3 size: 14 residues. Germline V gene data show CDR1 as MNHEY and CDR2 as SVGAGI. The junction had 5 bases not matched to a gene; V was cut back by 5 bases and J by 4 bases. The sequenced material came from naive CD4+ T cells from blood. The receptor was isolated from a man in his thirties or forties with type 1 diabetes. V usage is TRBV6-5 and J usage is TRBJ2-3; TRBD2 matches 8 bases. The chain's CDR3 is CASSRAGVADTQYF. Written as DNA, the CDR3 is TGTGCCAGCAGTCGAGCGGGGGTAGCAGATACGCAGTATTTT.